This TCR beta chain was observed in a study of T cell repertoires in cytomegalovirus infection. Across the whole study: Recently described HLA-C-restricted plus well-studied HLA-B-restricted CMV epitopes were used. Both CMV infection and a matching HLA type were indicated by public TCR beta signatures. General study results and limits: HLA-C-restricted TCR beta clonotypes specific for CMV led the ex vivo response. Cumulative frequency (of public TCR beta family members) identified carriers of CMV plus the relevant HLA.

Per the germline V gene, CDR1 is LNHNV and CDR2 is YYDKDF (reference sequence). The CDR3 runs to 17 residues. With 0 bases removed from V and 0 bases from J, the gap between germline ends came to 15 bases. Each CDR3 protein gets one entry after TCRdb re-called the reads with MiXCR. The table records about 830,000 distinct CDR3 sequences, 32% of them present only once. This clonotype was counted between two and nine times. Its antigen remains unidentified. This TCR was recovered from a human donor in good health (CMV status not recorded). Some clones in this sample may be carry-over from other donors' samples. The specimen comprised cultured CD8+ T cells from PBMCs, sampled from culture after CMV antigen stimulation. The chain links TRBV15 to TRBJ2-7; D may be TRBD2 (5 bases). The CDR3 sequence: CATSRDPREGTSYEQYV. CDR3 sequence (DNA): TGTGCCACCAGCAGAGACCCGAGAGAGGGAACCTCCTACGAGCAGTACGTC.